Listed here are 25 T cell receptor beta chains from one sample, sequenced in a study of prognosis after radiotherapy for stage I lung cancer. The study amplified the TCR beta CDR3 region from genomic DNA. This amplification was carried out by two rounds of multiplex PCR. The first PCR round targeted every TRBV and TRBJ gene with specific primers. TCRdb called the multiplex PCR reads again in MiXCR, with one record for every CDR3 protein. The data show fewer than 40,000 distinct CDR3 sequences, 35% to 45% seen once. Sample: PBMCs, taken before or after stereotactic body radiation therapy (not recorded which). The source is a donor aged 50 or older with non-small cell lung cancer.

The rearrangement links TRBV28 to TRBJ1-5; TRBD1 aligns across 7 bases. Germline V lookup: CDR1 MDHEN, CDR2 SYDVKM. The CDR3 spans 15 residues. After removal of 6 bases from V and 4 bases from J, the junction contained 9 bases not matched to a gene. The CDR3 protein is CASSSQDRENQPQHF. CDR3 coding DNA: TGTGCCAGCAGCTCCCAAGACAGGGAAAATCAGCCCCAGCATTTT.

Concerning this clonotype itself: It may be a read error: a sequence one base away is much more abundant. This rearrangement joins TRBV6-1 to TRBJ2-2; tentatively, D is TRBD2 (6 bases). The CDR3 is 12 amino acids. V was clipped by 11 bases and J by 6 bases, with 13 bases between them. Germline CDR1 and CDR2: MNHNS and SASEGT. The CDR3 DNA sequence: TGTGCCGTCAGCCAGCGGGCCGGGGAGCTGTTTTTT. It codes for CAVSQRAGELFF.

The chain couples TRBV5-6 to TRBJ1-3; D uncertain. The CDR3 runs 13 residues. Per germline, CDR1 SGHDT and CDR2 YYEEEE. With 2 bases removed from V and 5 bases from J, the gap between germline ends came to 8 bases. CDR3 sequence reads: CASSFVSRNTIYF. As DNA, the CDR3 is TGTGCCAGCAGCTTTGTTTCGAGAAACACCATATATTTT. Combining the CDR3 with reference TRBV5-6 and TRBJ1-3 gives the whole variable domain DAGVTQSPTHLIKTRGQQVTLRCSPKSGHDTVSWYQQALGQGPQFIFQYYEEEERQRGNFPDRFSGHQFPNYSSELNVNALLLGDSALYLCASSFVSRNTIYFGEGSWLTVV.

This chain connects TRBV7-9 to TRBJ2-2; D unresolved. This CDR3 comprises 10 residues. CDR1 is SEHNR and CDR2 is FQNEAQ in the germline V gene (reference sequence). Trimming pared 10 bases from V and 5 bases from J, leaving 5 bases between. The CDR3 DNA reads TGTGCCATCTCGACCGGGGAGCTGTTTTTT. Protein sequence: CAISTGELFF.

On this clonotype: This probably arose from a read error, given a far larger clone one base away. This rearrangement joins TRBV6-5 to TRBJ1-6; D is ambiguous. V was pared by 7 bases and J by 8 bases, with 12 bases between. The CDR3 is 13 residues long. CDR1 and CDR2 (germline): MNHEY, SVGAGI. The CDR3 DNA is TGTGCCAGCATGACGGGATGGGATTCACCCCTCCACTTT. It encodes CASMTGWDSPLHF.

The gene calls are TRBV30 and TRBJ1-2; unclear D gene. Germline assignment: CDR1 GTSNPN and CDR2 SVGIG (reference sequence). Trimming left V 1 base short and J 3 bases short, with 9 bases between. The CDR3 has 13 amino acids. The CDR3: CAWSADPYYGYTF. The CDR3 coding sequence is TGTGCCTGGAGTGCCGACCCCTACTATGGCTACACCTTC.

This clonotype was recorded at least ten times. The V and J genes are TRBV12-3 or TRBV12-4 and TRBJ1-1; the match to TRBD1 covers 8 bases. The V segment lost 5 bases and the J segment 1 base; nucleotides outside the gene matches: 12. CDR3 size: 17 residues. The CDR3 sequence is CASSVGQGRFRNTEAFF. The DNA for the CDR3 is TGTGCCAGCAGTGTCGGACAGGGACGGTTTAGGAACACTGAAGCTTTCTTT.

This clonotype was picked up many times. The CDR3 nucleotides are TGTGCCAGCGCAGCGGGGCGTGGAAATGAGCAGTTCTTC. Translating it yields CASAAGRGNEQFF. The J gene is TRBJ2-1, the V gene TRBV3-1; 7 positions agree with TRBD2. The CDR3 is made up of 13 amino acids. Looked up from germline, CDR1 is LGHDT and CDR2 is YNNKEL (reference sequence). The V gene end was trimmed by 8 bases and the J gene end by 7 bases; junction bases not matched to a gene: 8.

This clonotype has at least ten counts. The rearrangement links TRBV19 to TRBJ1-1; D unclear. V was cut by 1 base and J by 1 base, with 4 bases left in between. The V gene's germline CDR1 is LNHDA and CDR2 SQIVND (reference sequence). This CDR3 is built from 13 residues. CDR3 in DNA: TGTGCCAGTAGTATAGGTCAGAACACTGAAGCTTTCTTT. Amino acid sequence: CASSIGQNTEAFF. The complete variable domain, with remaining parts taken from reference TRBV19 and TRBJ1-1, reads DGGITQSPKYLFRKEGQNVTLSCEQNLNHDAMYWYRQDPGQGLRLIYYSQIVNDFQKGDIAEGYSVSREKKESFPLTVTSAQKNPTAFYLCASSIGQNTEAFFGQGTRLTVV.

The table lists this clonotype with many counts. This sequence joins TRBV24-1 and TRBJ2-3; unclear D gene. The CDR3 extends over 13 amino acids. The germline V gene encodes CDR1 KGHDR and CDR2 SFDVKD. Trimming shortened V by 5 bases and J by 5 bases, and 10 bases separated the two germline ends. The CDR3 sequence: CATSAPYRDTQYF. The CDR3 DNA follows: TGTGCCACCAGTGCCCCTTATAGAGATACGCAGTATTTT.

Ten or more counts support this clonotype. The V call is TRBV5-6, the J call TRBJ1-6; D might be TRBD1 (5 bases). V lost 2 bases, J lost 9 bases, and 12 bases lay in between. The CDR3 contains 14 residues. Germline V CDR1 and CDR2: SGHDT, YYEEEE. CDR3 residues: CASSFPLGGSPLHF. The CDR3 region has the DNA TGTGCCAGCAGCTTCCCCCTTGGGGGTTCACCCCTCCACTTT.

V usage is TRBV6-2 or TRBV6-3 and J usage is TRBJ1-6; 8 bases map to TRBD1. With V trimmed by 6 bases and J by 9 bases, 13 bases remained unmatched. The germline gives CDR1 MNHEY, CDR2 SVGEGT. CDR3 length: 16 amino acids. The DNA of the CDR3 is TGTGCCAGCAGGGACAGGGACAGACTTACGTGTTCACCCCTCCACTTT. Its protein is CASRDRDRLTCSPLHF.

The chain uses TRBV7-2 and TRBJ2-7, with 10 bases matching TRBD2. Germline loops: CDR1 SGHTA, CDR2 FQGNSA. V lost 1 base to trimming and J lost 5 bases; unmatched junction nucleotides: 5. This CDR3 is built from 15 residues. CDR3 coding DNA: TGTGCCAGCAGCTTAGGTCCTAGCGGGAGTGACGAGCAGTACTTC. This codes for CASSLGPSGSDEQYF.

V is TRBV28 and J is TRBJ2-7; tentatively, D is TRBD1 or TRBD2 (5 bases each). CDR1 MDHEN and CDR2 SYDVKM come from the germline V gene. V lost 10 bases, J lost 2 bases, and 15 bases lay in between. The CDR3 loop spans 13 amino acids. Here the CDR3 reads CAISSWGTYEQYF. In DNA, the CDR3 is TGTGCCATCAGCTCCTGGGGGACCTACGAGCAGTACTTC. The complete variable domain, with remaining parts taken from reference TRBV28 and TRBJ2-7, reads DVKVTQSSRYLVKRTGEKVFLECVQDMDHENMFWYRQDPGLGLRLIYFSYDVKMKEKGDIPEGYSVSREKKERFSLILESASTNQTSMYLCAISSWGTYEQYFGPGTRLTVT.

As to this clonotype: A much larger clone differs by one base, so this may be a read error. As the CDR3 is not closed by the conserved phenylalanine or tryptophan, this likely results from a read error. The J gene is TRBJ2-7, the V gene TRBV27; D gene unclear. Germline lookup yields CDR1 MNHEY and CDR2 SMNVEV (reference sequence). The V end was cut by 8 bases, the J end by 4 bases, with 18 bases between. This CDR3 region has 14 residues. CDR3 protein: CASGVCVRPYEQYL. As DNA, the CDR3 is TGTGCCAGCGGAGTTTGCGTCCGGCCATACGAGCAGTACCTC.

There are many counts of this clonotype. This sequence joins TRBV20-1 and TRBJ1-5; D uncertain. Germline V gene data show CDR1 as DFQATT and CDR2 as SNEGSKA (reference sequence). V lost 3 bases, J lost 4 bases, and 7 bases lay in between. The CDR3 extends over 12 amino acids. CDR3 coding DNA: TGCAGTGCTAGTGTCCTAAATCAGCCCCAGCATTTT. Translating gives CSASVLNQPQHF.

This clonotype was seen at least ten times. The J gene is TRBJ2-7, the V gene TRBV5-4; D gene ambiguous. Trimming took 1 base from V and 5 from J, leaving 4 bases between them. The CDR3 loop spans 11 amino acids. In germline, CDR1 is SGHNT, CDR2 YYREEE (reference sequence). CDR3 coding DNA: TGTGCCAGCAGCTTGTCCGACGAGCAGTACTTC. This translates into CASSLSDEQYF.

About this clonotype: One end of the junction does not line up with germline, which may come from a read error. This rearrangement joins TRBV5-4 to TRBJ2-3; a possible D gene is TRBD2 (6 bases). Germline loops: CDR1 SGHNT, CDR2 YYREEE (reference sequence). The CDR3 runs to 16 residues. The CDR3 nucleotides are TGTGCCAGCAGCTTGGATCTATCGGGGGTCACATATACGCAGTATTTT. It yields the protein CASSLDLSGVTYTQYF.

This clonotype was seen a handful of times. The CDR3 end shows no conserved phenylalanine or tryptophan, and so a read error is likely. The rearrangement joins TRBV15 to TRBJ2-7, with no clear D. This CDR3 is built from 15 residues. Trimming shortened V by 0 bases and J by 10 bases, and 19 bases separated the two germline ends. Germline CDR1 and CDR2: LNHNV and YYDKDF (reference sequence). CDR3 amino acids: CATSRDFGMIGDQYL. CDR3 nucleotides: TGTGCCACCAGCAGAGATTTCGGTATGATCGGCGATCAGTACCTC.

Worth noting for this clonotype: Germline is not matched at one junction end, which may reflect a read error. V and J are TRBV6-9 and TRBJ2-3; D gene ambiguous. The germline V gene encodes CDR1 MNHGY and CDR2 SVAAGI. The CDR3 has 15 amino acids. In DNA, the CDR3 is TGTACCAGCAGTTCTATAGGTACTAGCACAGATACGCAGTATTTT. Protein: CTSSSIGTSTDTQYF.

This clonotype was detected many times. The CDR3 here is CASSETSGGPETQYF. The CDR3 DNA reads as TGTGCCAGCAGTGAGACTAGCGGGGGCCCGGAGACCCAGTACTTC. This chain connects TRBV6-1 to TRBJ2-5, with TRBD2 matching over 12 bases. Germline CDR1 is MNHNS and CDR2 is SASEGT. The CDR3 totals 15 residues. With 3 bases clipped from V and 5 bases from J, the junction kept 4 bases outside the gene matches.

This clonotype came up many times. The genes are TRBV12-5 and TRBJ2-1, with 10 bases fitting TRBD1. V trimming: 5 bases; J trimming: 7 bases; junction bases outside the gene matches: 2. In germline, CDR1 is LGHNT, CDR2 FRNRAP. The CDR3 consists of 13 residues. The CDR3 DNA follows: TGTGCTAGTGGTCTGGGACAGGGGAATGAGCAGTTCTTC. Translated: CASGLGQGNEQFF.

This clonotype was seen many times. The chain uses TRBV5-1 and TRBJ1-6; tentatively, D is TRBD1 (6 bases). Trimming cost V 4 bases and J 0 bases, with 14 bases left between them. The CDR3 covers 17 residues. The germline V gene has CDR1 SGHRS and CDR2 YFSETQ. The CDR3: CASSTGTTSSYNSPLHF. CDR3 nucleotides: TGCGCCAGCAGCACAGGGACAACGAGCTCCTATAATTCACCCCTCCACTTT.

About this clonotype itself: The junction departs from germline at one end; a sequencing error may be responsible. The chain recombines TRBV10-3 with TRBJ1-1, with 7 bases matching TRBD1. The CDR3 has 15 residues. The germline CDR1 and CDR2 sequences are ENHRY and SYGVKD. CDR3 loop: CAIIEGTGENTEAFF. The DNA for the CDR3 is TGTGCCATCATTGAGGGAACAGGGGAAAACACTGAAGCTTTCTTT.

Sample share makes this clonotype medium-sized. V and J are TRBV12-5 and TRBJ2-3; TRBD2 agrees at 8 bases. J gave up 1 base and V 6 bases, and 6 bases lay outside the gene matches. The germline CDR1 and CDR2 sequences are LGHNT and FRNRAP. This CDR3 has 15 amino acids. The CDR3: CASGARGARTDTQYF. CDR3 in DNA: TGTGCTAGTGGCGCGCGGGGGGCCCGCACAGATACGCAGTATTTT.